This T cell receptor beta chain came from a study of follicular helper T cells after annual influenza vaccination. Germline assignment: CDR1 SGHRS and CDR2 YFSETQ. V dropped 4 bases and J dropped 3 bases, with 13 bases sitting between them. CDR3 length: 14 residues. Turning to this clone: Its antigen remains unidentified.

Adults were given seasonal inactivated influenza vaccine, and blood CD4 subsets were sorted before and after vaccination. Excluded were substance abuse, HIV/AIDS, active cancer, immunomodulatory drugs and active illness. The repertoire was sequenced with immunoSEQ multiplex PCR; TCRdb's copy has only in-frame clones and lacks some. Of some 11,000 clones listed, 65% to 80% are singletons. Study results and caveats: Rare clonotypes were missed; only about 10-22% of cells gave TCRB. Undersampling of the much larger non-cTfh compartments could not be excluded for influenza clone enrichment.

The V and J genes are TRBV5-1 and TRBJ1-1, with a tentative D call TRBD1 (5 bases). Sequenced material: CXCR5- memory CD4+ T cells sorted from blood, taken 6 weeks after influenza vaccination. This TCR was recovered from an adult who received the influenza vaccine. The CDR3 loop is CASSARGSDTEAFF. The CDR3 DNA reads as TGCGCCAGCAGCGCGAGGGGTTCGGACACTGAAGCTTTCTTT.